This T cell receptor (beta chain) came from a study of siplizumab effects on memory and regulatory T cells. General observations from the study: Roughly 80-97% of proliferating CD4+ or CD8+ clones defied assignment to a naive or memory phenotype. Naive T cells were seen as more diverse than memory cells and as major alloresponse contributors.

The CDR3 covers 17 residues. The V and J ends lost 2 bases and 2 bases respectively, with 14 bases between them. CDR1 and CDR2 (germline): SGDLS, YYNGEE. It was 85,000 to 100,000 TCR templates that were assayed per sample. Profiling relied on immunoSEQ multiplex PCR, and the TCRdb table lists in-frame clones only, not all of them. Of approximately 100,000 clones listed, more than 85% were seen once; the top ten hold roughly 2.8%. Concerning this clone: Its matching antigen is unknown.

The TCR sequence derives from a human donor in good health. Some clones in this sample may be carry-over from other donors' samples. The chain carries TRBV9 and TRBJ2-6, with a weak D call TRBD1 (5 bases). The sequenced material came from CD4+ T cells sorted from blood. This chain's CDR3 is CASSVSGNLPGANVLTF. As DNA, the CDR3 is TGTGCCAGCAGCGTTTCAGGGAACTTACCTGGGGCCAACGTCCTGACTTTC. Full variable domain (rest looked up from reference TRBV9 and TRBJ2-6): DSGVTQTPKHLITATGQRVTLRCSPRSGDLSVYWYQQSLDQGLQFLIQYYNGEERAKGNILERFSAQQFPDLHSELNLSSLELGDSALYFCASSVSGNLPGANVLTFGAGSRLTVL.